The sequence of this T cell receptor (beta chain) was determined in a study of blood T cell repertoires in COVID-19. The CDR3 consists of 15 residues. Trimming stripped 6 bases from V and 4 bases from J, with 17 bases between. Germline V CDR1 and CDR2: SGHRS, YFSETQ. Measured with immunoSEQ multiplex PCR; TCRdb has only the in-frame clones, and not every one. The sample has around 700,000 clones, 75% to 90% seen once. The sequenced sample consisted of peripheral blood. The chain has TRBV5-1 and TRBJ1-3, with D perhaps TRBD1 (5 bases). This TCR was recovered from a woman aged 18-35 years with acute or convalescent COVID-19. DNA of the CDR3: TGCGCCAGCACCACCGACAGATTAGGGGGAAACACCATATATTTT. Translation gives CASTTDRLGGNTIYF.